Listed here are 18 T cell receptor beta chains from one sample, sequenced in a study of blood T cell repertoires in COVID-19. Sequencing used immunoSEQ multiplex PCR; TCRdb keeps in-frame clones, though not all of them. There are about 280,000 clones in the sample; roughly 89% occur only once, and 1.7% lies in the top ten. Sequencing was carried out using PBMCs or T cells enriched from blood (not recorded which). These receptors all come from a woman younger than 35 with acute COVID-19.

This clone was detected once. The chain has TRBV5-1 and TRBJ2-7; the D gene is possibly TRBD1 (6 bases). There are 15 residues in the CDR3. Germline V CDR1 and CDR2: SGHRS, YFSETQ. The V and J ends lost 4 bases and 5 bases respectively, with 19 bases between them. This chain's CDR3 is CASSLPQQGMNEQYF. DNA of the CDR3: TGCGCCAGCAGCCTACCCCAACAGGGTATGAACGAGCAGTACTTC. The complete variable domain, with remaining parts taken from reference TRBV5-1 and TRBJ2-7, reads KAGVTQTPRYLIKTRGQQVTLSCSPISGHRSVSWYQQTPGQGLQFLFEYFSETQRNKGNFPGRFSGRQFSNSRSEMNVSTLELGDSALYLCASSLPQQGMNEQYFGPGTRLTVT.

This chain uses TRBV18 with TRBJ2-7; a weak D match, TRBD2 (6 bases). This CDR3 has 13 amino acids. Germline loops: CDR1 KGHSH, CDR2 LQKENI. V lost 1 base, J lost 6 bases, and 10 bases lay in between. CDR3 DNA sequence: TGTGCCAGCTCACCACAGGGAGGTGTCGAGCAGTACTTC. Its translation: CASSPQGGVEQYF.

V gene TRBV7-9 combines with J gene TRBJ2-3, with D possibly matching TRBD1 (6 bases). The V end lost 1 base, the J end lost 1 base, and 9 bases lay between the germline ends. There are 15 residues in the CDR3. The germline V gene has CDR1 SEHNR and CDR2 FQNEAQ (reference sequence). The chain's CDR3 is CASSLGGLGTDTQYF. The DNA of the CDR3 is TGTGCCAGCAGCTTAGGGGGGCTAGGCACAGATACGCAGTATTTT. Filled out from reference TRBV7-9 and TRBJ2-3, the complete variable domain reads DTGVSQNPRHKITKRGQNVTFRCDPISEHNRLYWYRQTLGQGPEFLTYFQNEAQLEKSRLLSDRFSAERPKGSFSTLEIQRTEQGDSAMYLCASSLGGLGTDTQYFGPGTRLTVL.

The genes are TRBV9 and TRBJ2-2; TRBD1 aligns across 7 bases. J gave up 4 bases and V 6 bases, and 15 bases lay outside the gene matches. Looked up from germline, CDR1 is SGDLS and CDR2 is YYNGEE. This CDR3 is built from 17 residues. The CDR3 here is CASNTQKQGSVTGELFF. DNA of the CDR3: TGTGCCAGCAATACTCAAAAACAGGGGTCGGTCACCGGGGAGCTGTTTTTT.

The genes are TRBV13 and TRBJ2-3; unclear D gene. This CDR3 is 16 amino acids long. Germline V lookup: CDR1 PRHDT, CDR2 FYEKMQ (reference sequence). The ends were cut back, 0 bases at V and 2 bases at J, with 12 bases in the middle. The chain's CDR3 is CASSLGLPSYTDTQYF. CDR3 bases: TGTGCCAGCAGCTTAGGGCTACCCTCGTACACAGATACGCAGTATTTT.

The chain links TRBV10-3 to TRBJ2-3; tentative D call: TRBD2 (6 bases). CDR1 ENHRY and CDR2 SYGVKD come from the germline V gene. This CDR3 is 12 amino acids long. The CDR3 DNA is TGTGCGACGGGCGGGGCGACAGATACGCAGTATTTT. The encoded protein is CATGGATDTQYF.

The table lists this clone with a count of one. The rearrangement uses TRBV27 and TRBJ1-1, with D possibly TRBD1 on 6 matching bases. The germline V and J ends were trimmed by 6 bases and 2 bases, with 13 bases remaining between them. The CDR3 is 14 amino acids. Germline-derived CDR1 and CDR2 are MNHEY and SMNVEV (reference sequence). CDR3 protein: CASSLTGPNTEAFF. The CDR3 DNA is TGTGCCAGCAGCCTAACAGGGCCCAACACTGAAGCTTTCTTT.

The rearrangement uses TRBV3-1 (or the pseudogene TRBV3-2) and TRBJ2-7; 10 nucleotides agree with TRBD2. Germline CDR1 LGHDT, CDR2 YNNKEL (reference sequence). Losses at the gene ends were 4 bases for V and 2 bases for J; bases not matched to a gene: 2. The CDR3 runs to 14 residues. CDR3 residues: CASSRTSGTYEQYF. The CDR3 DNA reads TGTGCCAGCAGCCGTACTAGCGGGACCTACGAGCAGTACTTC.

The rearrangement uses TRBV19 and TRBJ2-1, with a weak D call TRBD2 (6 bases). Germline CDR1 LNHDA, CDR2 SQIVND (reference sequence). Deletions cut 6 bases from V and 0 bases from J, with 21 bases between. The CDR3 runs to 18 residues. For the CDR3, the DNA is TGTGCCAGTAGGCCGATGGGGGGTGCCATCAGCTCCTACAATGAGCAGTTCTTC. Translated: CASRPMGGAISSYNEQFF.

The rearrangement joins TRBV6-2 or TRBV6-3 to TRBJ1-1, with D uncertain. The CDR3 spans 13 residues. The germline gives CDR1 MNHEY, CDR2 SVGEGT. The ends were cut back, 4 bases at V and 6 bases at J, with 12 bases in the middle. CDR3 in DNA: TGTGCCAGCAGTTCTGCCGGGGTAGCTGAAGCTTTCTTT. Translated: CASSSAGVAEAFF.

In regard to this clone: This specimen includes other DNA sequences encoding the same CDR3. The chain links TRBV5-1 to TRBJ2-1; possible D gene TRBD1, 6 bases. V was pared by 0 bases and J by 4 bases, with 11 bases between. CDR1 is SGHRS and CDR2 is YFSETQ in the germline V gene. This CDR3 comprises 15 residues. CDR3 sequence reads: CASSLVQGLYNEQFF. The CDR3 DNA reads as TGCGCCAGCAGCTTGGTACAGGGCCTTTACAATGAGCAGTTCTTC.

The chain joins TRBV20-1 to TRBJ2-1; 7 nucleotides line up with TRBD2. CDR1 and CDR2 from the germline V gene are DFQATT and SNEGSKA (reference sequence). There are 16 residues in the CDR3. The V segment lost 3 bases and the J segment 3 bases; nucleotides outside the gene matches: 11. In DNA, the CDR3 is TGCAGTGCTAGTCCACCCGGGAGCGGGATCTACAATGAGCAGTTCTTC. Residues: CSASPPGSGIYNEQFF.

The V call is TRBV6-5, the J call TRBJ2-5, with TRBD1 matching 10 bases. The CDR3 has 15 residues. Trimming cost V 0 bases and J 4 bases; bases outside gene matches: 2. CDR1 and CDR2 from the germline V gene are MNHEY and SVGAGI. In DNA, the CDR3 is TGTGCCAGCAGTTACTCGGACAGGGGGACAGAGACCCAGTACTTC. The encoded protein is CASSYSDRGTETQYF.

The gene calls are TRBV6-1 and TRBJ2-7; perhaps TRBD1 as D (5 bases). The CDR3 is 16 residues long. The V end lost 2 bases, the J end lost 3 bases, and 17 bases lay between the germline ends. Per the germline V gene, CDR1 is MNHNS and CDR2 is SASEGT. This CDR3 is CASSESAGHTHYEQYF. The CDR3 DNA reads TGTGCCAGCAGTGAAAGCGCAGGGCACACACACTACGAGCAGTACTTC.

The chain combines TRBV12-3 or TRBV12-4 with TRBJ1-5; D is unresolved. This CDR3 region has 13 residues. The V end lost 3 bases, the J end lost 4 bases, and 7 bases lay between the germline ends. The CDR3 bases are TGTGCCAGCAGTTTGCGGAGAAATCAGCCCCAGCATTTT. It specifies CASSLRRNQPQHF.

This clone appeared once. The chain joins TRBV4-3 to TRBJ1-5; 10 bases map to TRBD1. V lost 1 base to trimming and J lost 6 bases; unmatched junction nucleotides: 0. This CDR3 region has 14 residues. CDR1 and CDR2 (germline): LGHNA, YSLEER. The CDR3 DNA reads TGCGCCAGCAGCCAAGGGACAGGGGGTCAGCCCCAGCATTTT. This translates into CASSQGTGGQPQHF.

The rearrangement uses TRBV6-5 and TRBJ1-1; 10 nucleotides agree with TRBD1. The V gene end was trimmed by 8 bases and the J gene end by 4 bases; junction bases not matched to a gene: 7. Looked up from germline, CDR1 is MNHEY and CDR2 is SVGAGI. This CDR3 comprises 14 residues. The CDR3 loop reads CASRTDRGITEAFF. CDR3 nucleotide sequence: TGTGCCAGCCGAACGGACAGGGGGATCACTGAAGCTTTCTTT.

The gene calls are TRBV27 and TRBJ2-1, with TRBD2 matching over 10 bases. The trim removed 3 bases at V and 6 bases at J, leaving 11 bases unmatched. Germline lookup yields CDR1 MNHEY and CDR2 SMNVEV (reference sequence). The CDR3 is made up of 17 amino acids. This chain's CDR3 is CASSFPLAGGPGNEQFF. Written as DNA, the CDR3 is TGTGCCAGCAGTTTTCCCTTAGCGGGAGGTCCGGGCAATGAGCAGTTCTTC.